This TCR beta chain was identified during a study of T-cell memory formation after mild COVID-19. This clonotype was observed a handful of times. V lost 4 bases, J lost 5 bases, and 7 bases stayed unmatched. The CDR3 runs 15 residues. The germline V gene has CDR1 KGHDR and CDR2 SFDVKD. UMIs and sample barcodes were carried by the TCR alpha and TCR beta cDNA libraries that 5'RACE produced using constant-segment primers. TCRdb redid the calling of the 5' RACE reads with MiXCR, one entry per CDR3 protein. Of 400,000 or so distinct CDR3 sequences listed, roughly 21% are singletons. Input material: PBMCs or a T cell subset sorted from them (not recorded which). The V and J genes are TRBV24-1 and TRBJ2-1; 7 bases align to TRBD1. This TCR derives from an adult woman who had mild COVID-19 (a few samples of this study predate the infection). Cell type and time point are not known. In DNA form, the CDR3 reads TGTGCCACCAGTGACTCCGGGACAGTCGACAATGAGCAGTTCTTC. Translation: CATSDSGTVDNEQFF.